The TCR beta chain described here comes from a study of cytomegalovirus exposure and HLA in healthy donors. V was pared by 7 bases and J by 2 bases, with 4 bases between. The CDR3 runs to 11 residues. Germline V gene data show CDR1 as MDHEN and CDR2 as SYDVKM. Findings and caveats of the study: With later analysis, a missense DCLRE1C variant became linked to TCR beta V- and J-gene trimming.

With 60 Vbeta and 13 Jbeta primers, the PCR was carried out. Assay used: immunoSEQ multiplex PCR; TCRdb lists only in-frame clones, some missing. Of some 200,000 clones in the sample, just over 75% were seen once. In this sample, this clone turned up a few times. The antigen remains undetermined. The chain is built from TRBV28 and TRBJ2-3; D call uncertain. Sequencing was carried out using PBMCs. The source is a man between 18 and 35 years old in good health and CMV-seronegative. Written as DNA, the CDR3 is TGTGCCAGCACCTTCACAGATACGCAGTATTTT. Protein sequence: CASTFTDTQYF.